This entry lists 32 T cell receptor beta chains sequenced from one sample in a study of blood T cell repertoires in COVID-19. The table came from immunoSEQ multiplex PCR; TCRdb's copy has only in-frame clones and leaves some out. The sample includes more than 200,000 clones, over 75% seen only once; the top ten take roughly 7.2%. Specimen: PBMCs or T cells enriched from blood (not recorded which). Receptor source: a man aged 30 to 39 in a cohort exposed to, infected with or recovered from COVID-19 (not recorded which).

This rearrangement joins TRBV6-5 to TRBJ2-3; TRBD2 matches at 8 bases. The CDR3 is 15 amino acids. The V and J ends lost 5 bases and 3 bases, in that order; junction bases with no gene match: 7. Germline CDR1 and CDR2: MNHEY and SVGAGI. The CDR3 spells CASSHYAGGTDTQYF. CDR3 DNA: TGTGCCAGCAGTCACTATGCGGGAGGAACAGATACGCAGTATTTT.

A few counts support this clone. At one end, the junction sequence differs from germline, possibly due to a read error. V and J are TRBV15 and TRBJ2-7, with 7 bases lining up with TRBD1. CDR3 length: 15 amino acids. Per the germline V gene, CDR1 is LNHNV and CDR2 is YYDKDF (reference sequence). For the CDR3, the DNA is TGTGCCACCAGCAGCAGACCGGGACAGCCTTATGATGGGGACTTC. Protein product: CATSSRPGQPYDGDF.

The gene calls are TRBV5-6 and TRBJ1-1; D remains ambiguous. V was cut by 2 bases and J by 5 bases, with 13 bases left in between. In germline, CDR1 is SGHDT, CDR2 YYEEEE. CDR3 length: 14 residues. The CDR3 spells CASSLLRGGTEAFF. The CDR3 DNA is TGTGCCAGCAGCTTACTACGGGGTGGTACTGAAGCTTTCTTT.

The chain couples TRBV28 to TRBJ1-2; no reliable D call. Trimming removed 5 bases from V and 3 bases from J, with 13 bases in between. From germline, CDR1 is MDHEN and CDR2 SYDVKM. This CDR3 spans 14 amino acids. The CDR3 nucleotides are TGTGCCAGCAGTCTCGTAAGGGAGGACTATGGCTACACCTTC. Translating gives CASSLVREDYGYTF.

The V call is TRBV12-5, the J call TRBJ1-2; TRBD1 aligns across 7 bases. The V segment lost 4 bases and the J segment 3 bases; nucleotides outside the gene matches: 14. The CDR3 consists of 17 residues. The germline CDR1 and CDR2 sequences are LGHNT and FRNRAP. This CDR3 is CASGSNSVTGTDYGYTF. DNA for the CDR3: TGTGCTAGTGGTTCGAACTCTGTAACCGGGACAGACTATGGCTACACCTTC.

The chain recombines TRBV28 with TRBJ2-5, with D possibly being TRBD2 (6 bases). Germline V gene lookup returns CDR1 MDHEN and CDR2 SYDVKM. There are 14 residues in the CDR3. Trimming pared 7 bases from V and 2 bases from J, leaving 14 bases between. This chain's CDR3 is CASKSSGVQETQYF. CDR3 coding DNA: TGTGCCAGCAAGTCCTCGGGAGTTCAAGAGACCCAGTACTTC.

The gene calls are TRBV6-4 and TRBJ2-7; 7 bases match TRBD1. The junction had 8 bases not matched to a gene; V was cut back by 5 bases and J by 4 bases. The CDR3 is made up of 14 amino acids. Per the germline V gene, CDR1 is MRHNA and CDR2 is SNTAGT. In DNA, the CDR3 is TGTGCCAGCAGTCCGACGTCGGACAGGTACGAGCAGTACTTC. This codes for CASSPTSDRYEQYF.

The chain combines TRBV28 with TRBJ2-3; 9 bases align to TRBD2. This CDR3 region has 18 residues. Trimming at V came to 3 bases and at J to 1 base, leaving 11 bases not matched to a gene. From germline, CDR1 is MDHEN and CDR2 SYDVKM. Here the CDR3 DNA reads TGTGCCAGCAGTTTTGCCGCTAGCGGGAAGGGGGGCACAGATACGCAGTATTTT. The encoded protein is CASSFAASGKGGTDTQYF.

The chain links TRBV7-2 to TRBJ2-5; 7 positions match TRBD2. CDR3 length: 14 amino acids. V gave up 5 bases and J gave up 0 bases; unmatched junction bases: 3. CDR1 and CDR2 (germline): SGHTA, FQGNSA. The CDR3 is CASSPSGHQETQYF. For the CDR3, the DNA is TGTGCCAGCAGCCCTAGCGGTCACCAAGAGACCCAGTACTTC.

The chain combines TRBV19 with TRBJ2-2, with TRBD2 identical over 8 bases. V shed 5 bases and J 0 bases; nucleotides not matched to a gene: 8. Germline assignment: CDR1 LNHDA and CDR2 SQIVND (reference sequence). The CDR3 runs to 17 residues. The CDR3 spells CASSVMMGLANTGELFF. The CDR3 nucleotides are TGTGCCAGTAGTGTGATGATGGGACTAGCGAACACCGGGGAGCTGTTTTTT.

The V call is TRBV24-1, the J call TRBJ2-3; D gene uncertain. The germline CDR1 and CDR2 sequences are KGHDR and SFDVKD. Trimming stripped 9 bases from V and 7 bases from J, with 13 bases between. The CDR3 length is 12 residues. Written as DNA, the CDR3 is TGTGCCACCGCAGACATGGTTTATACGCAGTATTTT. Protein product: CATADMVYTQYF.

The chain carries TRBV27 and TRBJ1-5; a weak D match, TRBD1 (5 bases). Germline CDR1 and CDR2: MNHEY and SMNVEV (reference sequence). V was shortened by 6 bases and J by 1 base, with 10 bases between the two germline ends. CDR3 length equals 14 residues. The CDR3: CASSPDRSNQPQHF. As DNA, the CDR3 is TGTGCCAGCAGCCCCGACAGAAGCAATCAGCCCCAGCATTTT.

V and J are TRBV7-6 and TRBJ2-3, with D unclear. This CDR3 spans 14 amino acids. V was clipped by 5 bases and J by 1 base, with 10 bases between them. Germline CDR1 and CDR2: SGHVS and FNYEAQ. CDR3 bases: TGTGCCAGCAGCCTCCAGGTGGGCACAGATACGCAGTATTTT. Its translation is CASSLQVGTDTQYF.

This sequence joins TRBV4-2 and TRBJ2-1; D is unclear. This CDR3 comprises 16 residues. Trimming cost V 1 base and J 2 bases, with 12 bases left between them. Germline CDR1 is LGHNA and CDR2 is YNFKEQ. The CDR3 region has the DNA TGTGCCAGCAGCCAAGTTCGGCTAGAAACCTACAATGAGCAGTTCTTC. This gives the protein CASSQVRLETYNEQFF.

The rearrangement joins TRBV7-8 to TRBJ2-1, with 12 bases matching TRBD2. CDR3 length: 14 residues. After removal of 10 bases from V and 7 bases from J, the junction contained 8 bases not matched to a gene. Germline loops: CDR1 SGHVS, CDR2 FQNEAQ. CDR3 in amino acids: CATRGLAGFNEQFF. The CDR3 nucleotides read TGTGCCACTCGGGGACTAGCGGGTTTTAATGAGCAGTTCTTC.

The rearrangement links TRBV6-6 to TRBJ1-2; 7 bases agree with TRBD1. J gave up 2 bases and V 6 bases, and 9 bases lay outside the gene matches. The CDR3 has 15 amino acids. CDR1 and CDR2 (germline): MNHNY, SVGAGI (reference sequence). CDR3 sequence reads: CASSNRQGLNYGYTF. DNA of the CDR3: TGTGCCAGCAGCAACCGACAGGGCCTCAACTATGGCTACACCTTC.

This chain joins TRBV20-1 and TRBJ1-2; 7 nucleotides align to TRBD1. The CDR3 has 17 residues. The trim removed 3 bases at V and 8 bases at J, leaving 21 bases unmatched. Germline V gene lookup returns CDR1 DFQATT and CDR2 SNEGSKA (reference sequence). The CDR3 is CSASDEEVWGQRLGYTF. CDR3 nucleotide sequence: TGCAGTGCTAGTGACGAAGAGGTATGGGGACAGAGGTTAGGCTACACCTTC.

The rearrangement uses TRBV7-8 and TRBJ1-6; the match to TRBD1 covers 7 bases. With V trimmed by 5 bases and J by 7 bases, 8 bases remained unmatched. The CDR3 extends over 15 amino acids. Germline V CDR1 and CDR2: SGHVS, FQNEAQ. CDR3 sequence (DNA): TGTGCCAGCAGCCAGGGGGATCAAATCAATTCACCCCTCCACTTT. Translating gives CASSQGDQINSPLHF.

Here the CDR3 DNA reads TGTGCCAGCAGTCCAGGGACAGTCGGCTACACCTTC. It translates to CASSPGTVGYTF. This chain links TRBV12-3 or TRBV12-4 with TRBJ1-2, with 7 bases lining up with TRBD1. V shed 5 bases, J shed 8 bases, and the junction held 5 bases outside the gene matches. The CDR3 is 12 amino acids.

The chain is built from TRBV3-1 (or the pseudogene TRBV3-2) and TRBJ2-3, with D maybe TRBD1 (6 bases). CDR1 and CDR2 from the germline V gene are LGHDT and YNNKEL (reference sequence). V lost 4 bases, J lost 6 bases, and 11 bases lay in between. The CDR3 consists of 13 residues. The CDR3 nucleotides read TGTGCCAGCAGCCTTACAGGGCGGGATACGCAGTATTTT. This translates into CASSLTGRDTQYF.

The V call is TRBV9, the J call TRBJ2-2; 12 bases are shared with TRBD1. V was clipped by 3 bases and J by 1 base; unmatched bases: 10. The CDR3 consists of 19 residues. The germline CDR1 and CDR2 sequences are SGDLS and YYNGEE. This CDR3 is CASSGRDRGRFRNTGELFF. In nucleotides, the CDR3 is TGTGCCAGCAGCGGCCGGGACAGGGGGCGGTTTAGGAACACCGGGGAGCTGTTTTTT.

The chain joins TRBV20-1 to TRBJ2-1; 8 nucleotides agree with TRBD2. The V gene end was trimmed by 3 bases and the J gene end by 5 bases; junction bases not matched to a gene: 9. The CDR3 length is 15 residues. CDR1 and CDR2 (germline): DFQATT, SNEGSKA (reference sequence). The CDR3 loop reads CSASEFTSGHNEQFF. In DNA, the CDR3 is TGCAGTGCTAGTGAGTTCACTAGCGGCCACAATGAGCAGTTCTTC.

The chain combines TRBV7-6 with TRBJ2-1, with 7 bases matching TRBD2. Germline V lookup: CDR1 SGHVS, CDR2 FNYEAQ. The CDR3 is 17 amino acids. J lost 0 bases, V lost 5 bases, and 10 bases had no gene match. CDR3 in DNA: TGTGCCAGCAGCCCGCTAACCGGGACTAACTCCTACAATGAGCAGTTCTTC. Amino acids: CASSPLTGTNSYNEQFF.

The chain recombines TRBV7-8 with TRBJ1-1; TRBD1 agrees at 7 bases. Germline CDR1 and CDR2: SGHVS and FQNEAQ. This CDR3 spans 15 amino acids. The V gene end was trimmed by 0 bases and the J gene end by 0 bases; junction bases not matched to a gene: 1. For the CDR3, the DNA is TGTGCCAGCAGCTTAGCGGGACAGATGAACACTGAAGCTTTCTTT. Its protein is CASSLAGQMNTEAFF.

This clone turned up a few times. V gene TRBV4-3 combines with J gene TRBJ1-1; D may be TRBD1 (6 bases). Trimming left V 1 base short and J 1 base short, with 13 bases between. Germline V CDR1 and CDR2: LGHNA, YSLEER. This CDR3 has 16 residues. CDR3 sequence (DNA): TGCGCCAGCAGCCAAGTTTTCACAGGGAAGAACACTGAAGCTTTCTTT. This translates into CASSQVFTGKNTEAFF.

This clone occurred once. The chain recombines TRBV3-1 (or the pseudogene TRBV3-2) with TRBJ2-3; 10 positions match TRBD1. Germline CDR1 is LGHDT and CDR2 is YNNKEL (reference sequence). This CDR3 is 17 amino acids long. V shed 1 base and J 4 bases; nucleotides not matched to a gene: 8. The CDR3 reads CASSQAVWDRGADTQYF. DNA for the CDR3: TGTGCCAGCAGCCAAGCGGTTTGGGACAGGGGTGCAGATACGCAGTATTTT.

This clone was seen once. The J gene is TRBJ2-1, the V gene TRBV28; a possible D gene is TRBD2 (6 bases). Germline loops: CDR1 MDHEN, CDR2 SYDVKM. The CDR3 runs 17 residues. V was pared by 3 bases and J by 6 bases, with 21 bases between. CDR3 sequence reads: CASSFGGFGGIGNEQFF. CDR3 coding DNA: TGTGCCAGCAGTTTCGGAGGGTTCGGGGGAATAGGCAATGAGCAGTTCTTC.

This clone was seen a single time. The chain recombines TRBV27 with TRBJ2-1; 11 bases map to TRBD2. Germline V CDR1 and CDR2: MNHEY, SMNVEV (reference sequence). This CDR3 contains 16 residues. J lost 4 bases, V lost 5 bases, and 7 bases had no gene match. CDR3: CASSKLGTSGYNEQFF. CDR3 sequence (DNA): TGTGCCAGCAGTAAATTGGGGACTAGCGGATACAATGAGCAGTTCTTC.

This rearrangement joins TRBV28 to TRBJ2-5, with D possibly being TRBD2 (6 bases). The germline V gene encodes CDR1 MDHEN and CDR2 SYDVKM. V gave up 10 bases and J gave up 3 bases, with 21 bases separating them. The CDR3 length is 15 residues. The CDR3 sequence is CATIRESAREETQYF. In nucleotides, the CDR3 is TGTGCCACGATCCGGGAGAGTGCGCGGGAAGAGACCCAGTACTTC.

The chain couples TRBV15 to TRBJ2-1, with TRBD1 matching 8 bases. CDR1 is LNHNV and CDR2 is YYDKDF in the germline V gene (reference sequence). V trimming: 6 bases; J trimming: 4 bases; junction bases outside the gene matches: 8. The CDR3 sequence is 15 residues long. The CDR3 DNA is TGTGCCACCAGGGGGACAGGAGGAAAGTACAATGAGCAGTTCTTC. Protein sequence: CATRGTGGKYNEQFF.

The chain couples TRBV27 to TRBJ2-2; 12 nucleotides match TRBD2. V was clipped by 5 bases and J by 5 bases; unmatched bases: 6. This CDR3 comprises 16 residues. Germline CDR1 and CDR2: MNHEY and SMNVEV (reference sequence). The CDR3 is CASSTTSGSYTGELFF. The CDR3 DNA is TGTGCCAGCAGTACGACTAGCGGGAGTTATACCGGGGAGCTGTTTTTT.

This chain uses TRBV11-2 with TRBJ2-7; D gene uncertain. The germline gives CDR1 SGHAT, CDR2 FQNNGV. V lost 3 bases, J lost 0 bases, and 15 bases lay in between. This CDR3 spans 16 amino acids. Here the CDR3 reads CASSFGPRIFSYEQYF. The CDR3 bases are TGTGCCAGCAGCTTTGGTCCGCGGATATTCTCCTACGAGCAGTACTTC.